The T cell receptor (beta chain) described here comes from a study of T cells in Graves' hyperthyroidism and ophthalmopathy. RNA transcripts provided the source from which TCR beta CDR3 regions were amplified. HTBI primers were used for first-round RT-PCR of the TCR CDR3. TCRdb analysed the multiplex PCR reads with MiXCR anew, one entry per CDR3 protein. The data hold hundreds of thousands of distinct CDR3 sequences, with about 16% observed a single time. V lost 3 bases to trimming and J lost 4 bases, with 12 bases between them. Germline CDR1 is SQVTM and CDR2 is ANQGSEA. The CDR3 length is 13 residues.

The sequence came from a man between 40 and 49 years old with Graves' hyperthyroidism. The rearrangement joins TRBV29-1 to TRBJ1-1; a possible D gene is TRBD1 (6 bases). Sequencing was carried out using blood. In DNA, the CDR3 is TGCAGCGTTGATACGGGGGGCCGCACTGAAGCTTTCTTT. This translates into CSVDTGGRTEAFF. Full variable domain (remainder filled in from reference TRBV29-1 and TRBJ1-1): SAVISQKPSRDICQRGTSLTIQCQVDSQVTMMFWYRQQPGQSLTLIATANQGSEATYESGFVIDKFPISRPNLTFSTLTVSNMSPEDSSIYLCSVDTGGRTEAFFGQGTRLTVV.